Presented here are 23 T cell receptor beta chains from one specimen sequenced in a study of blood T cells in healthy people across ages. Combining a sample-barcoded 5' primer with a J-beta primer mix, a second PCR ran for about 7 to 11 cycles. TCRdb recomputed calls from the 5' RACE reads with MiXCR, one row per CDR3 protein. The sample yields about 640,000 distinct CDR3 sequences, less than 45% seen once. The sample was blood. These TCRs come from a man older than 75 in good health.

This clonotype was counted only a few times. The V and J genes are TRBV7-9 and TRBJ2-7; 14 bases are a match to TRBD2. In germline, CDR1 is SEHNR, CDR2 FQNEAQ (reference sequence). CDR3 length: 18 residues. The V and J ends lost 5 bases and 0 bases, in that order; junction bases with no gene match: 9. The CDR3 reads CASSRPTSGRAISYEQYF. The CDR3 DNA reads TGTGCCAGCAGCCGGCCGACTAGCGGGAGGGCCATCTCCTACGAGCAGTACTTC.

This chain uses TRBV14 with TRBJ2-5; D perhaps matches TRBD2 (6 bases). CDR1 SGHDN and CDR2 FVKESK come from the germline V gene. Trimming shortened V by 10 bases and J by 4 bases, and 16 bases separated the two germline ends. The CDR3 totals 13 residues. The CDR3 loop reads CATSRGWGETQYF. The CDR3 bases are TGTGCCACCTCGCGGGGTTGGGGAGAGACCCAGTACTTC.

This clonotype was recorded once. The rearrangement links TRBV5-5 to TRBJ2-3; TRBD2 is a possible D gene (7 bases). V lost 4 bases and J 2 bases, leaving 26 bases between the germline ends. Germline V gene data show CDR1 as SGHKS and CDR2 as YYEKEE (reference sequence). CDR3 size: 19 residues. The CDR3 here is CASSPQLRGLAGATDTQYF. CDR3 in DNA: TGTGCCAGCAGCCCCCAGCTTAGGGGTTTGGCGGGGGCCACAGATACGCAGTATTTT. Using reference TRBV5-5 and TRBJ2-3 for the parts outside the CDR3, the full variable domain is DAGVTQSPTHLIKTRGQQVTLRCSPISGHKSVSWYQQVLGQGPQFIFQYYEKEERGRGNFPDRFSARQFPNYSSELNVNALLLGDSALYLCASSPQLRGLAGATDTQYFGPGTRLTVL.

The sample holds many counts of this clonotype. The CDR3 nucleotides read TGTGCCACCAGCGGACGCGACAGGGGAGGTGGCTACACCTTC. This sequence encodes CATSGRDRGGGYTF. J is TRBJ1-2 and V is TRBV15; TRBD1 aligns across 8 bases. Germline CDR1 reads LNHNV; CDR2 reads YYDKDF (reference sequence). The CDR3 runs 14 residues. Unmatched junction bases numbered 9, after V lost 5 bases and J lost 7 bases.

CDR3 residues: CSVDEGSSYNEQFF. Written as DNA, the CDR3 is TGCAGCGTTGACGAGGGGAGCTCCTACAATGAGCAGTTCTTC. The rearrangement joins TRBV29-1 to TRBJ2-1, with D perhaps assigned TRBD1 or TRBD2 (5 bases each). In germline, CDR1 is SQVTM, CDR2 ANQGSEA. The CDR3 spans 14 residues. The germline V and J ends were trimmed by 3 bases and 0 bases, with 9 bases remaining between them.

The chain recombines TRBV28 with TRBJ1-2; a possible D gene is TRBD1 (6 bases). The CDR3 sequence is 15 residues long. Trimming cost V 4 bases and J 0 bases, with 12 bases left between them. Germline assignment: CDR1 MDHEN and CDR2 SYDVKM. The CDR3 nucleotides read TGTGCCAGCAGTTCGACAGGCCCAGCTAACTATGGCTACACCTTC. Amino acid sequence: CASSSTGPANYGYTF.

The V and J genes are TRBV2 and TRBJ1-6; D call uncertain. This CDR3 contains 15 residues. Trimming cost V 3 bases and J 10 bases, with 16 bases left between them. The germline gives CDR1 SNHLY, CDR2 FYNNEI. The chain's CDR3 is CASSDVQAGRSPLHF. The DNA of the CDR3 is TGTGCCAGCAGTGATGTCCAGGCGGGGAGATCACCCCTCCACTTT.

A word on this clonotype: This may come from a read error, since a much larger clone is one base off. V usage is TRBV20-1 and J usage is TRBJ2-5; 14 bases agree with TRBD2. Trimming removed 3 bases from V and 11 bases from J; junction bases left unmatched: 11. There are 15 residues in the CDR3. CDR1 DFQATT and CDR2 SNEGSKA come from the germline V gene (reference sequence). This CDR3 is CSARPRLAGGAEQYF. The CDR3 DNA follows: TGCAGTGCTAGGCCCCGACTAGCGGGAGGGGCTGAGCAGTACTTC.

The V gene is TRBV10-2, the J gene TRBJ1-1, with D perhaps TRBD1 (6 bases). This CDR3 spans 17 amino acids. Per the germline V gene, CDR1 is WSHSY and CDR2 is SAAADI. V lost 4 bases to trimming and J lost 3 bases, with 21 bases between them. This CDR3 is CASSVSTGGGYDTEAFF. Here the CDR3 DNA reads TGCGCCAGCAGTGTATCGACAGGTGGGGGATACGACACTGAAGCTTTCTTT.

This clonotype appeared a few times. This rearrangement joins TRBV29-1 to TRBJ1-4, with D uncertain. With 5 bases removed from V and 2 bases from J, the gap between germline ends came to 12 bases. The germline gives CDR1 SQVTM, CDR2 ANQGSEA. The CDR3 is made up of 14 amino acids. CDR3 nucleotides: TGCAGCGTTTCCGCAGATTTCACTAATGAAAAACTGTTTTTT. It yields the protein CSVSADFTNEKLFF.

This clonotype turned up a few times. In DNA form, the CDR3 reads TGTGCCAGCAGCCAAGGGGCTCGGACAGGGGGCGGTGGCTACACCTTC. Translating gives CASSQGARTGGGGYTF. V and J are TRBV3-1 and TRBJ1-2; TRBD1 agrees at 11 bases. The CDR3 is 16 amino acids. The V gene's germline CDR1 is LGHDT and CDR2 YNNKEL (reference sequence). J was trimmed by 7 bases and V by 1 base; bases with no gene match: 8. Drawing the rest from reference TRBV3-1 and TRBJ1-2, the complete variable domain is DTAVSQTPKYLVTQMGNDKSIKCEQNLGHDTMYWYKQDSKKFLKIMFSYNNKELIINETVPNRFSPKSPDKAHLNLHINSLELGDSAVYFCASSQGARTGGGGYTFGSGTRLTVV.

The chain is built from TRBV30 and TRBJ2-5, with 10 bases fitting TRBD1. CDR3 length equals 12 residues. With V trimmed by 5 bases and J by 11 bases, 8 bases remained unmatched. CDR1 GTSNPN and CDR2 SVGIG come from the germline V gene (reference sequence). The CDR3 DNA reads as TGTGCCTGGGCCCGGGACAGGGGAGAGCAGTACTTC. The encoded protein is CAWARDRGEQYF.

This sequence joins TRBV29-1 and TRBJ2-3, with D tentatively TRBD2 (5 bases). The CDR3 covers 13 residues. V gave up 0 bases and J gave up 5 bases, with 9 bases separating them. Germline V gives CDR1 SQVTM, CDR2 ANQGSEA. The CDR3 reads CSVEEGGLDTQYF. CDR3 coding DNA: TGCAGCGTTGAAGAAGGAGGTCTAGATACGCAGTATTTT.

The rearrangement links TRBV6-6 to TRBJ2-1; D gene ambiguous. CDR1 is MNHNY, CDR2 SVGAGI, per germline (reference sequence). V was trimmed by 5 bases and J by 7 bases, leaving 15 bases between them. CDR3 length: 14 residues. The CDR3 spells CASSDGLAQNEQFF. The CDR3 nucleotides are TGTGCCAGCAGTGACGGGTTAGCTCAGAATGAGCAGTTCTTC.

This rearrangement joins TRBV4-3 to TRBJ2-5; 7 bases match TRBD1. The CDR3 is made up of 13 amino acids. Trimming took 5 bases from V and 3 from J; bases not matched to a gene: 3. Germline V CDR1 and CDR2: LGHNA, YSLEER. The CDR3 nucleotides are TGCGCCAGCAGCAAGGGACAGAAAGAGACCCAGTACTTC. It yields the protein CASSKGQKETQYF.

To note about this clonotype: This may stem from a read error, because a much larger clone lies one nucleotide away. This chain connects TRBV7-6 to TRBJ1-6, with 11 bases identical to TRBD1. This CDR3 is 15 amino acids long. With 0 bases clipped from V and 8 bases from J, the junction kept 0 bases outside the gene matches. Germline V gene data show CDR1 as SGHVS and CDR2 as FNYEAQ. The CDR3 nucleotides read TGTGCCAGCAGCTTAGCGGGACAGGGGGATTCACCCCTCCACTTT. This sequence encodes CASSLAGQGDSPLHF.

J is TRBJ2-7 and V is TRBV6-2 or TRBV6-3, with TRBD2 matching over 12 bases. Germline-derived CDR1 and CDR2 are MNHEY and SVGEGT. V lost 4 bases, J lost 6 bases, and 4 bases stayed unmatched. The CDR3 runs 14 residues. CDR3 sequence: CASSSLAGGREQYF. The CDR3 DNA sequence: TGTGCCAGCAGTTCACTAGCGGGAGGTCGCGAGCAGTACTTC.

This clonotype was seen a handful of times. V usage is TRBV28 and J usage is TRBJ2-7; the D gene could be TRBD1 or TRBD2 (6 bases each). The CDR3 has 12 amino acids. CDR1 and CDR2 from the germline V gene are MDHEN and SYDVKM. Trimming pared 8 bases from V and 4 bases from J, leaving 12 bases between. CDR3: CASASGAYEQYF. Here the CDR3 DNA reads TGTGCCAGCGCCTCGGGGGCGTACGAGCAGTACTTC.

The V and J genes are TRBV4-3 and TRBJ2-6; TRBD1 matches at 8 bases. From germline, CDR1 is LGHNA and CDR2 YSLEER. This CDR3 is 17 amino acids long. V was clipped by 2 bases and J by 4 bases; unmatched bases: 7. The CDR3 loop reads CASSQQGAYSGANVLTF. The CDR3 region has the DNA TGCGCCAGCAGCCAACAGGGGGCCTACTCCGGGGCCAACGTCCTGACTTTC.

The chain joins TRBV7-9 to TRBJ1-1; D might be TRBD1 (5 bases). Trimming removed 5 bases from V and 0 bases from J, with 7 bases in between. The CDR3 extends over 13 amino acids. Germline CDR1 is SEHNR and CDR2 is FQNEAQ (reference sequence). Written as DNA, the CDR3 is TGTGCCAGCAGCAAGACAGTGAACACTGAAGCTTTCTTT. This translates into CASSKTVNTEAFF.

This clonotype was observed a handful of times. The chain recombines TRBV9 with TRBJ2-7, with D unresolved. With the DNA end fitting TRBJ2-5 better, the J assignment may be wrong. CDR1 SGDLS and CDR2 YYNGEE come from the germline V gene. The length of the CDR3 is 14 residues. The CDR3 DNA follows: TGTGCCAGCAGCGTAGGGTCGACGATCGAGACCCAGTACTTC. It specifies CASSVGSTIETQYF.

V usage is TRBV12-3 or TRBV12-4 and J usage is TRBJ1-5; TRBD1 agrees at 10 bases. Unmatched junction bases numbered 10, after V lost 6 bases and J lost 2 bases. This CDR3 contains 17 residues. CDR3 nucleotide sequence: TGTGCCAGCAGGACCGGGACAGGGGAACGCGGCAATCAGCCCCAGCATTTT. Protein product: CASRTGTGERGNQPQHF.

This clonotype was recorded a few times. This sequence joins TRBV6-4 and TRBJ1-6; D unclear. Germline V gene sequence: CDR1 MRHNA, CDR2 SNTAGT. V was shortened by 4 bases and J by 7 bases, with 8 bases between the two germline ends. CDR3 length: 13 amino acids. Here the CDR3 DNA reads TGTGCCAGCAGTGCCAGTCCAAATTCACCCCTCCACTTT. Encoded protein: CASSASPNSPLHF.